This T cell receptor (beta chain) was recorded in a study of CD8+CD57+ T cells in acquired aplastic anemia. The wider study: Quantities of DNA derived from sorted CD4+ and CD8+ cells averaged approximately 3 ug.

CDR3 length: 13 amino acids. The germline V and J ends were trimmed by 8 bases and 0 bases, with 11 bases remaining between them. Germline V gene lookup returns CDR1 SQVTM and CDR2 ANQGSEA. The TCR beta profiling, which covered VDJ combination and CDR3 sequence, was carried out using genomic DNA as the template. TCRdb recomputed calls from the reads with MiXCR, one row per CDR3 protein. The sample carries some 150,000 distinct CDR3 sequences, 45% to 55% recorded once. It was patients with CD8+CD57+ cell expansion by flow cytometry who were chosen for sequencing. This clonotype was seen just once. The rearrangement links TRBV29-1 to TRBJ1-3; D remains unclear. The specimen was sorted CD4+, CD8+, or CD8+CD57+ T cells (not recorded which) from PBMCs. The clonotype comes from a human donor with aplastic anemia. This CDR3 reads CSSDSSSGNTIYF. DNA for the CDR3: TGCAGCTCCGACTCCAGCTCTGGAAACACCATATATTTT. Full variable domain (rest looked up from reference TRBV29-1 and TRBJ1-3): SAVISQKPSRDICQRGTSLTIQCQVDSQVTMMFWYRQQPGQSLTLIATANQGSEATYESGFVIDKFPISRPNLTFSTLTVSNMSPEDSSIYLCSSDSSSGNTIYFGEGSWLTVV.